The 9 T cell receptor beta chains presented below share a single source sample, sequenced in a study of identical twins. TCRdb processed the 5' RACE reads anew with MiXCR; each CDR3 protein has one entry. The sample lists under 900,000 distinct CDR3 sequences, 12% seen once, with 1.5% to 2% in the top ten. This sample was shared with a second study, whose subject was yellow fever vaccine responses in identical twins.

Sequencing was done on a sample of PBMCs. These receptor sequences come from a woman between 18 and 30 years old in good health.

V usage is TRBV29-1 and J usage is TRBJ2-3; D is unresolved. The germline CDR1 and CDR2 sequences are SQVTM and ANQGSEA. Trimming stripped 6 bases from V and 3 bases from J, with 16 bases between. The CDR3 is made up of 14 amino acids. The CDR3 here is CSVANSELTDTQYF. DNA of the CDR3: TGCAGCGTAGCGAACTCGGAGCTAACAGATACGCAGTATTTT.

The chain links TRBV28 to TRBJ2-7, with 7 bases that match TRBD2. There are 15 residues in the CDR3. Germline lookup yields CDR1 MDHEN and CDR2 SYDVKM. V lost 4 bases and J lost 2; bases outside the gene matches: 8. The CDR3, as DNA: TGTGCCAGCAGTTCCCCCGCGGGAGCTACCTACGAGCAGTACTTC. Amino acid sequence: CASSSPAGATYEQYF.

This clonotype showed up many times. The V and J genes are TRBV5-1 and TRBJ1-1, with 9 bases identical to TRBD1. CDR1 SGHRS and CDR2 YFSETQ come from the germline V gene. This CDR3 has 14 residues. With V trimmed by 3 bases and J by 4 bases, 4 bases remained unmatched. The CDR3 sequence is CASSSGQGFTEAFF. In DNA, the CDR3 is TGCGCCAGCAGCTCGGGACAGGGTTTCACTGAAGCTTTCTTT. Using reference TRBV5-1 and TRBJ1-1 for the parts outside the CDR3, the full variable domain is KAGVTQTPRYLIKTRGQQVTLSCSPISGHRSVSWYQQTPGQGLQFLFEYFSETQRNKGNFPGRFSGRQFSNSRSEMNVSTLELGDSALYLCASSSGQGFTEAFFGQGTRLTVV.

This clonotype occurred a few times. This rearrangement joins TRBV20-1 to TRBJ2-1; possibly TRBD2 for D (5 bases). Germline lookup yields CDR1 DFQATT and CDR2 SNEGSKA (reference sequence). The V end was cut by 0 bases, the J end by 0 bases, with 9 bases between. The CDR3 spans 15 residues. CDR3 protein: CSAREKGSSYNEQFF. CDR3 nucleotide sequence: TGCAGTGCTAGAGAGAAAGGGAGCTCCTACAATGAGCAGTTCTTC.

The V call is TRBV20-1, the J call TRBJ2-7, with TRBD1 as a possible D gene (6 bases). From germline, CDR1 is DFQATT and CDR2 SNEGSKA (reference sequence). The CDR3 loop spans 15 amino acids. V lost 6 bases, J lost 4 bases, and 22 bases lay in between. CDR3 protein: CSAQGGETLVYEQYF. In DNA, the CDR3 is TGCAGTGCCCAAGGGGGAGAGACTTTGGTATACGAGCAGTACTTC.

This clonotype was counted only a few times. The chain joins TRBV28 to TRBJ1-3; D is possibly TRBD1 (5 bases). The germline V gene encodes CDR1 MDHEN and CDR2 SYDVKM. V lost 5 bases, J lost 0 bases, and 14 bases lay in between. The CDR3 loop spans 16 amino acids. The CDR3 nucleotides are TGTGCCAGCAGTGTACCGGGACCTTCCTCTGGAAACACCATATATTTT. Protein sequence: CASSVPGPSSGNTIYF.

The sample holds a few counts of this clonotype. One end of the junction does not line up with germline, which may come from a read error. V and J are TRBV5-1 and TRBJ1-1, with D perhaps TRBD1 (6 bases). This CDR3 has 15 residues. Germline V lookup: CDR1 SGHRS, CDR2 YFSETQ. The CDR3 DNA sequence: TGCGCCAACAGCTGGGGGGACACTGAGAACACTGAAGCTTTCTTT. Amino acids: CANSWGDTENTEAFF.

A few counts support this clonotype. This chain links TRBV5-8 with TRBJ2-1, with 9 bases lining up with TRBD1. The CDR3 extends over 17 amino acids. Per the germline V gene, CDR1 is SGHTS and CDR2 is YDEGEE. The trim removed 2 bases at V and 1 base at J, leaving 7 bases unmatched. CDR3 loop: CASSLSGQGSSYNEQFF. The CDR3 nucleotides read TGTGCCAGCAGCTTAAGCGGACAGGGGTCATCCTACAATGAGCAGTTCTTC.

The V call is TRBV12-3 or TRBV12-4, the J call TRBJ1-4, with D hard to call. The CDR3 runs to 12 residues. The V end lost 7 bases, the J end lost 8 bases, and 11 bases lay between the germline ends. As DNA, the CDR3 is TGTGCCAGCACCGATATAGGGGAAAAACTGTTTTTT. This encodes CASTDIGEKLFF.